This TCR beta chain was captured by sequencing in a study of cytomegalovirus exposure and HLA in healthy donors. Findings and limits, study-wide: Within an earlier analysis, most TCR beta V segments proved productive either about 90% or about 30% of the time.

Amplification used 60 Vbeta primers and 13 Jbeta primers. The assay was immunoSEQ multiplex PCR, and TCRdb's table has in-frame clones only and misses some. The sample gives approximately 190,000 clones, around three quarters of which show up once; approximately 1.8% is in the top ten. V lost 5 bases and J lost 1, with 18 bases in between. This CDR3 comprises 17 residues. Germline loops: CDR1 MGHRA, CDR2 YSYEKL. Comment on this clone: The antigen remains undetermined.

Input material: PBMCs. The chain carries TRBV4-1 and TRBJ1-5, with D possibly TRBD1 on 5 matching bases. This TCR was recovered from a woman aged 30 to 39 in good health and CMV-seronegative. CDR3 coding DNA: TGCGCCAGCAGCAAAGGGGAGGGGTGGGAAAGCAATCAGCCCCAGCATTTT. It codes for CASSKGEGWESNQPQHF.